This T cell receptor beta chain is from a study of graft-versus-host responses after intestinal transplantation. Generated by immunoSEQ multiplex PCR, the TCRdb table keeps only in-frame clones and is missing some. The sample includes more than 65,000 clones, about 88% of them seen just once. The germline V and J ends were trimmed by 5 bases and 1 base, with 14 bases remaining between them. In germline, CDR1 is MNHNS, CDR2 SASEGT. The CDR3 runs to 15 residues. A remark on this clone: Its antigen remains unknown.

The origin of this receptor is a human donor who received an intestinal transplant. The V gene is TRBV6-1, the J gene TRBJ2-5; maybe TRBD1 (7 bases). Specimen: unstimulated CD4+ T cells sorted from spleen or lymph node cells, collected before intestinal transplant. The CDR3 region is CASSRRGDSQETQYF. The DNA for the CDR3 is TGTGCCAGCAGTCGGAGGGGGGACAGCCAAGAGACCCAGTACTTC.